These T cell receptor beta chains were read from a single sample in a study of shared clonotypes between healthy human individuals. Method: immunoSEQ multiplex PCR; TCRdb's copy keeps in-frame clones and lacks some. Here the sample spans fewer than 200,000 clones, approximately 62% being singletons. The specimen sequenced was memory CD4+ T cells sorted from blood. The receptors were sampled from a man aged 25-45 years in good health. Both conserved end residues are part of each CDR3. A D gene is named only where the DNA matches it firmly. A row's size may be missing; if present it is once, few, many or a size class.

DNA: TGTGCTAGCGGTTTGGGGGAAAGGAACACCGGGGAGCTGTTTTTT; CDR3: CASGLGERNTGELFF; V: TRBV12-5; D: -; J: TRBJ2-2; size: -
DNA: TGTGCCAGCAGCCCCGACCCGGACCCAGATACGCAGTATTTT; CDR3: CASSPDPDPDTQYF; V: TRBV9; D: -; J: TRBJ2-3; size: few
DNA: TGTGCCAGCAGTACAGATTTGGGCAATCAGCCCCAGCATTTT; CDR3: CASSTDLGNQPQHF; V: TRBV2; D: -; J: TRBJ1-5; size: -
DNA: TGTGCCAGCAGTGCCGCAGGGGGCCCCTACGAGCAGTACTTC; CDR3: CASSAAGGPYEQYF; V: TRBV6-1; D: TRBD1; J: TRBJ2-7; size: few
DNA: TGTGCCAGCAGCTTAGAGTCCGGGGCTCCGAACACTGAAGCTTTCTTT; CDR3: CASSLESGAPNTEAFF; V: TRBV7-2; D: -; J: TRBJ1-1; size: -
DNA: TGTGCCATCAGTTCCCTCGGGACTAGCGGCTCCTACGAGCAGTACTTC; CDR3: CAISSLGTSGSYEQYF; V: TRBV10-3; D: TRBD2; J: TRBJ2-7; size: -
DNA: TGTGCCAGCAGTGAGCTAGCGGCCGGGGGTACGCAGTATTTT; CDR3: CASSELAAGGTQYF; V: TRBV6-1; D: TRBD2; J: TRBJ2-3; size: -
DNA: TGTGCCAGCAGCCGAAAAGTGAACACTGAAGCTTTCTTT; CDR3: CASSRKVNTEAFF; V: TRBV14; D: -; J: TRBJ1-1; size: few
DNA: TGTGCCAGCAGCTTATTCGATGAGCAGTTCTTC; CDR3: CASSLFDEQFF; V: TRBV7-2; D: -; J: TRBJ2-1; size: few
DNA: TGTGCCAGCAGCCCCGGACTGCAAGAGACCCAGTACTTC; CDR3: CASSPGLQETQYF; V: TRBV7-8; D: -; J: TRBJ2-5; size: -
DNA: TGCGCCAGCAGCCGAGGAGATTTGGACGAGCAGTACTTC; CDR3: CASSRGDLDEQYF; V: TRBV5-1; D: -; J: TRBJ2-7; size: -
DNA: TGTGCCAGCAGTGAAGGTAGCGGGAGGGGGACAGATACGCAGTATTTT; CDR3: CASSEGSGRGTDTQYF; V: TRBV6-1; D: TRBD2; J: TRBJ2-3; size: -
DNA: TGTGCCAGCAGCTTACGGGAGCTGATCGCCGGGGAGCTGTTTTTT; CDR3: CASSLRELIAGELFF; V: TRBV7-8; D: -; J: TRBJ2-2; size: many
DNA: TGTGCTAGTGGTTTGGTACCCTGGGGGCTTACCGGGGAGCTGTTTTTT; CDR3: CASGLVPWGLTGELFF; V: TRBV12-5; D: -; J: TRBJ2-2; size: -
DNA: TGTGCCAGCAGCACTCGACTAGCGGGAGTATCAAAGGTGTTTTTT; CDR3: CASSTRLAGVSKVFF; V: TRBV6-5; D: TRBD2; J: TRBJ2-2; size: -
DNA: TGTGCCAGCACCCACGGGGGGGGTTGCACCTACAATGAGCAGTTCTTC; CDR3: CASTHGGGCTYNEQFF; V: TRBV6-4; D: TRBD2; J: TRBJ2-1; size: few
DNA: TGTGCCAGCTCACCACCCAGCGGGAGCTTATCTGGGAATGAGCAGTTCTTC; CDR3: CASSPPSGSLSGNEQFF; V: TRBV18; D: TRBD2; J: TRBJ2-1; size: -
DNA: TGTGCCAGCAGTCAAACCTCCTCAGGGGTCCAAAACATTCAGTACTTC; CDR3: CASSQTSSGVQNIQYF; V: TRBV11-2; D: -; J: TRBJ2-4; size: few
DNA: TGTGCCAGTAGGGACAGGTTAAGCGATGGCTACACCTTC; CDR3: CASRDRLSDGYTF; V: TRBV19; D: TRBD1; J: TRBJ1-2; size: many
DNA: TGCGCCAGCAGCCAGGGACAGGGAAACTATGGCTACACCTTC; CDR3: CASSQGQGNYGYTF; V: TRBV5-1; D: TRBD1; J: TRBJ1-2; size: few
DNA: TGTGCCAGCAGCGCAACAGGGGGCGCGGCCGGGGAGCTGTTTTTT; CDR3: CASSATGGAAGELFF; V: TRBV2; D: TRBD1; J: TRBJ2-2; size: -
DNA: TGTGCCAGCTCACCACCGTATGGAGGTACTAGACAAGAGACCCAGTACTTC; CDR3: CASSPPYGGTRQETQYF; V: TRBV18; D: -; J: TRBJ2-5; size: -
DNA: TGTGCCAGCAGCGGAACGGCGGTCGAAGATACGCAGTATTTT; CDR3: CASSGTAVEDTQYF; V: TRBV27; D: -; J: TRBJ2-3; size: -
DNA: TGTGCCAGCAGCTTAGCAAGTTCCTCTGGGGCCAACGTCCTGACTTTC; CDR3: CASSLASSSGANVLTF; V: TRBV7-8; D: -; J: TRBJ2-6; size: -
DNA: TGTGCCAGCAGGGGGTACAATGAGCAGTTCTTC; CDR3: CASRGYNEQFF; V: TRBV2; D: -; J: TRBJ2-1; size: -
DNA: TGTGCCAGCAGTTACCGACGGACCCCCGAGGAAAAACTGTTTTTT; CDR3: CASSYRRTPEEKLFF; V: TRBV6-5; D: -; J: TRBJ1-4; size: -
DNA: TGTGCCAGCAGGGGTATAGCGGGGGCCTCCTACAATGAGCAGTTCTTC; CDR3: CASRGIAGASYNEQFF; V: TRBV2; D: TRBD2; J: TRBJ2-1; size: -
DNA: TGTGCCAGCAGTTCGGACAGCGGCTACACCTTC; CDR3: CASSSDSGYTF; V: TRBV27; D: -; J: TRBJ1-2; size: -
DNA: TGTGCCAGCAGCCGAGTGGTGGTAACTAGCGGGCCCCGTCCGGAGACCCAGTACTTC; CDR3: CASSRVVVTSGPRPETQYF; V: TRBV7-9; D: TRBD2; J: TRBJ2-5; size: -
DNA: TGTGCCAGCAGCGGGATATTGGGAGGGACGCAGTATTTT; CDR3: CASSGILGGTQYF; V: TRBV9; D: TRBD2; J: TRBJ2-3; size: many
DNA: TGTGCCAGCAGTTTTACGGGTACAAACTACGAGCAGTACTTC; CDR3: CASSFTGTNYEQYF; V: TRBV28; D: -; J: TRBJ2-7; size: -
DNA: TGTGCCAGCAGCCCTTGGCGGAGTAGCACAGATACGCAGTATTTT; CDR3: CASSPWRSSTDTQYF; V: TRBV11-2; D: -; J: TRBJ2-3; size: -
DNA: TGCAGCGTTGAAGACTCCGGACAGGGCAACTATGGCTACACCTTC; CDR3: CSVEDSGQGNYGYTF; V: TRBV29-1; D: TRBD1; J: TRBJ1-2; size: once
DNA: TGTGCCAGCTCACCCGGGACAGGGGTTTCTGAGCAGTACTTC; CDR3: CASSPGTGVSEQYF; V: TRBV18; D: TRBD1; J: TRBJ2-7; size: -
DNA: TGTGCCAGCTCACCACTCCAGAACCAAGAGACCCAGTACTTC; CDR3: CASSPLQNQETQYF; V: TRBV18; D: -; J: TRBJ2-5; size: -
DNA: TGTGCCAGCAGTGACTCAAGTAACAATGAGCAGTTCTTC; CDR3: CASSDSSNNEQFF; V: TRBV6-4; D: -; J: TRBJ2-1; size: -
DNA: TGTGCCAGCAGCCGCAACTCCTACGAGCAGTACTTC; CDR3: CASSRNSYEQYF; V: TRBV6-5; D: -; J: TRBJ2-7; size: few
DNA: TGTGCCACCTGGAGTGTCGCGGGAGGTCTAAATGAGCAGTTCTTC; CDR3: CATWSVAGGLNEQFF; V: TRBV6-1; D: TRBD2; J: TRBJ2-1; size: few
DNA: TGTGCCATCAGATCGACTAGCGGCACCTACGAGCAGTACTTC; CDR3: CAIRSTSGTYEQYF; V: TRBV10-3; D: TRBD2; J: TRBJ2-7; size: -
DNA: TGCGCCAGCAGTGAGGGCCGGGATCAGCCCCAGCATTTT; CDR3: CASSEGRDQPQHF; V: TRBV10-1; D: -; J: TRBJ1-5; size: few
DNA: TGTGCCAGTAGTATTTTCCTAGCGGGACGGGACACCGGGGAGCTGTTTTTT; CDR3: CASSIFLAGRDTGELFF; V: TRBV19; D: TRBD2; J: TRBJ2-2; size: -
DNA: TGTGCCAGCAGCCCAGGAGCAACTAATGAAAAACTGTTTTTT; CDR3: CASSPGATNEKLFF; V: TRBV5-5; D: -; J: TRBJ1-4; size: -
DNA: TGCGCCAGCAGCCCCGGGACCCATCGAGATACGCAGTATTTT; CDR3: CASSPGTHRDTQYF; V: TRBV10-2; D: -; J: TRBJ2-3; size: once
DNA: TGTGCCAGCAGCGTACTCCCCCGGGTTACTGAAGCTTTCTTT; CDR3: CASSVLPRVTEAFF; V: TRBV9; D: -; J: TRBJ1-1; size: few
DNA: TGTGCCAGTAGAACTAATGAAAAACTGTTTTTT; CDR3: CASRTNEKLFF; V: TRBV19; D: -; J: TRBJ1-4; size: -
DNA: TGTGCCAGCAGCGTAGCTCGCAGGTCCCCAGATACGCAGTATTTT; CDR3: CASSVARRSPDTQYF; V: TRBV9; D: -; J: TRBJ2-3; size: -